Sequencing of this T cell receptor (beta chain) was carried out in a study of cytomegalovirus exposure and HLA in healthy donors. Study-level background: About 80 million unique TCRs from HLA-typed donors made up an early data release. Findings and caveats of the study: Rarity characterized most TCR sequences, yet some public TCRs appeared in many donors.

This clone was found a few times. Antigen unknown. In the PCR, 60 Vbeta and 13 Jbeta primers were used. Repertoires were generated with immunoSEQ multiplex PCR, while TCRdb's copy carries only in-frame clones and drops some. The table records 110,000 to 150,000 clones, approximately 80% of them present only once. The clonotype originates from a female donor in good health and CMV-seronegative. The specimen sequenced was PBMCs.

The CDR3 DNA reads as TGTGCCAGCAGCCAAACTATGGGGCTAGCTTTCTTT. Protein product: CASSQTMGLAFF. J is TRBJ1-1 and V is TRBV7-6, with TRBD1 as a possible D gene (5 bases). This CDR3 contains 12 residues. The V end lost 5 bases, the J end lost 10 bases, and 14 bases lay between the germline ends. Germline V gene data show CDR1 as SGHVS and CDR2 as FNYEAQ.